Shown below are 12 T cell receptor beta chains from a single sample sequenced in a study of blood T cell repertoires in COVID-19. Assay used: immunoSEQ multiplex PCR; TCRdb lists only in-frame clones, some missing. The data hold more than 350,000 clones, with around nine tenths observed a single time. Sample: PBMCs or T cells enriched from blood (not recorded which). All receptors derive from a woman under 30 who had been exposed to COVID-19.

This clone was counted once. The chain couples TRBV9 to TRBJ2-5; 12 nucleotides match TRBD2. J lost 0 bases, V lost 4 bases, and 7 bases had no gene match. Germline V lookup: CDR1 SGDLS, CDR2 YYNGEE. The CDR3 is 17 amino acids. The CDR3 loop reads CASSQGTSGGHQETQYF. The CDR3 nucleotides are TGTGCCAGCAGCCAGGGAACTAGCGGGGGGCACCAAGAGACCCAGTACTTC. The entire variable domain, with the rest obtained from reference TRBV9 and TRBJ2-5, is as follows: DSGVTQTPKHLITATGQRVTLRCSPRSGDLSVYWYQQSLDQGLQFLIQYYNGEERAKGNILERFSAQQFPDLHSELNLSSLELGDSALYFCASSQGTSGGHQETQYFGPGTRLLVL.

The CDR3 loop reads CASSLVAGQGGRNEQFF. As DNA, the CDR3 is TGTGCCAGCAGCTTAGTGGCGGGACAGGGGGGTCGCAATGAGCAGTTCTTC. J is TRBJ2-1 and V is TRBV7-2; the match to TRBD1 covers 11 bases. Trimming removed 1 base from V and 6 bases from J; junction bases left unmatched: 8. Germline V lookup: CDR1 SGHTA, CDR2 FQGNSA. The CDR3 length is 17 residues.

This chain joins TRBV6-5 and TRBJ1-1, with a tentative D call TRBD1 (6 bases). The CDR3 is 14 residues long. Looked up from germline, CDR1 is MNHEY and CDR2 is SVGAGI. V lost 6 bases to trimming and J lost 0 bases, with 11 bases between them. The CDR3 DNA reads as TGTGCCAGCAGGTGGACAGAAATGAACACTGAAGCTTTCTTT. It encodes CASRWTEMNTEAFF.

V usage is TRBV6-1 and J usage is TRBJ1-3, with D hard to call. Germline CDR1 and CDR2: MNHNS and SASEGT. The V gene lost 1 base and the J gene lost 0 bases, with 10 bases spanning the gap. This CDR3 comprises 16 residues. The CDR3 is CASSEGNGISGNTIYF. The CDR3 DNA is TGTGCCAGCAGTGAAGGTAACGGGATCTCTGGAAACACCATATATTTT.

The chain links TRBV7-9 to TRBJ1-5; 8 bases align to TRBD1. The CDR3 spans 14 residues. With V trimmed by 3 bases and J by 7 bases, 5 bases remained unmatched. CDR1 and CDR2 (germline): SEHNR, FQNEAQ (reference sequence). The CDR3 DNA reads TGTGCCAGCAGCTTCGGACAGGGTAGCCAGCCCCAGCATTTT. Its protein product is CASSFGQGSQPQHF.

This clone is a singleton in its sample. The chain couples TRBV29-1 to TRBJ2-1, with TRBD2 matching over 8 bases. The CDR3 consists of 14 residues. Germline CDR1 SQVTM, CDR2 ANQGSEA. Trimming cost V 7 bases and J 4 bases; bases outside gene matches: 9. The DNA for the CDR3 is TGCAGCGGTACTACTAGCGGATCGTACAATGAGCAGTTCTTC. Translating it yields CSGTTSGSYNEQFF.

The chain is built from TRBV9 and TRBJ1-5; D unclear. CDR3 size: 15 residues. Trimming stripped 0 bases from V and 3 bases from J, with 10 bases between. Germline CDR1 and CDR2: SGDLS and YYNGEE. The CDR3 reads CASSVGPSSNQPQHF. CDR3 coding DNA: TGTGCCAGCAGCGTAGGGCCATCCTCCAATCAGCCCCAGCATTTT.

The chain carries TRBV5-1 and TRBJ2-1; 8 positions agree with TRBD2. This CDR3 contains 15 residues. Looked up from germline, CDR1 is SGHRS and CDR2 is YFSETQ. V lost 8 bases to trimming and J lost 4 bases; unmatched junction nucleotides: 11. The CDR3 sequence is CASSSGTTNYNEQFF. DNA for the CDR3: TGCGCCAGTAGTAGCGGGACAACGAATTACAATGAGCAGTTCTTC.

The rearrangement joins TRBV6-5 to TRBJ1-2; D may be TRBD1 (5 bases). The germline V gene has CDR1 MNHEY and CDR2 SVGAGI. This CDR3 comprises 13 residues. The V and J ends lost 2 bases and 4 bases respectively, with 8 bases between them. The DNA of the CDR3 is TGTGCCAGCAGTTACACCAGGGTCTATGGCTACACCTTC. It yields the protein CASSYTRVYGYTF.

The chain links TRBV7-9 to TRBJ2-7, with TRBD1 matching 10 bases. The CDR3 extends over 14 amino acids. Germline CDR1 reads SEHNR; CDR2 reads FQNEAQ (reference sequence). V lost 5 bases, J lost 2 bases, and 3 bases stayed unmatched. As DNA, the CDR3 is TGTGCCAGCAGCGGGACAGGGGTTACCTACGAGCAGTACTTC. Its translation: CASSGTGVTYEQYF.

J is TRBJ1-2 and V is TRBV12-5; possible D gene TRBD1, 6 bases. The CDR3 totals 17 residues. Germline V gives CDR1 LGHNT, CDR2 FRNRAP. V was trimmed by 1 base and J by 1 base, leaving 16 bases between them. The CDR3 bases are TGTGCTAGTGGTTTGGACCCCGGGACACCCTATAACTATGGCTACACCTTC. Its translation is CASGLDPGTPYNYGYTF.

The CDR3 nucleotides are TGTGCCAGCAGCTTTAGTACAGGGGGCTCCTATGGCTACACCTTC. This translates into CASSFSTGGSYGYTF. V and J are TRBV11-2 and TRBJ1-2; 9 bases match TRBD1. From germline, CDR1 is SGHAT and CDR2 FQNNGV. The junction had 6 bases not matched to a gene; V was cut back by 3 bases and J by 4 bases. There are 15 residues in the CDR3.